One and the same sample provided the 30 T cell receptor beta chains below, sequenced in a study of OX40 agonist ivuxolimab in advanced cancers. The data were produced by immunoSEQ multiplex PCR, yet TCRdb's version contains in-frame clones alone and is incomplete. The sample yields 70,000 or so clones, about 82% seen once. The sample consisted of CD4+ or CD8+ T cells sorted from blood, taken in a trial of the OX40 agonist ivuxolimab. These receptors all stem from an adult with an advanced solid tumor such as melanoma, head and neck, liver or kidney cancer.

The J gene is TRBJ2-7, the V gene TRBV6-5; D uncertain. From germline, CDR1 is MNHEY and CDR2 SVGAGI. Trimming removed 4 bases at V and 0 bases at J, with 10 bases between. The CDR3 covers 14 residues. CDR3 amino acids: CASSSRERSYEQYF. The CDR3 bases are TGTGCCAGCAGTTCCCGCGAGCGCTCCTACGAGCAGTACTTC.

The chain carries TRBV5-1 and TRBJ2-6, with D hard to call. The germline V and J ends were trimmed by 1 base and 0 bases, with 5 bases remaining between them. The CDR3 covers 15 residues. The germline CDR1 and CDR2 sequences are SGHRS and YFSETQ. CDR3 sequence (DNA): TGCGCCAGCAGCTTGTCGATCTCTGGGGCCAACGTCCTGACTTTC. This sequence encodes CASSLSISGANVLTF.

The rearrangement links TRBV2 to TRBJ2-7; possible D gene TRBD1, 6 bases. The length of the CDR3 is 14 residues. V was pared by 6 bases and J by 2 bases, with 14 bases between. Germline V gene sequence: CDR1 SNHLY, CDR2 FYNNEI. CDR3 coding DNA: TGTGCCAGCAGACACAGGGAAGGACCCTACGAGCAGTACTTC. Its translation: CASRHREGPYEQYF.

The chain employs TRBV28 and TRBJ1-6; tentatively, D is TRBD1 (6 bases). CDR1 is MDHEN and CDR2 is SYDVKM in the germline V gene. The CDR3 length is 17 residues. V shed 2 bases and J shed 4 bases, with 15 bases lying between them. The CDR3 loop reads CASSLRRQGFYNSPLHF. Written as DNA, the CDR3 is TGTGCCAGCAGTTTAAGGAGGCAGGGGTTTTATAATTCACCCCTCCACTTT. Together with reference TRBV28 and TRBJ1-6, the CDR3 gives the full variable domain: DVKVTQSSRYLVKRTGEKVFLECVQDMDHENMFWYRQDPGLGLRLIYFSYDVKMKEKGDIPEGYSVSREKKERFSLILESASTNQTSMYLCASSLRRQGFYNSPLHFGNGTRLTVT.

J is TRBJ1-1 and V is TRBV19, with TRBD1 as a possible D gene (5 bases). The germline gives CDR1 LNHDA, CDR2 SQIVND (reference sequence). The CDR3 runs to 16 residues. The germline V and J ends were trimmed by 3 bases and 2 bases, with 16 bases remaining between them. The CDR3 nucleotides read TGTGCCAGTAGTATTATAGGACGGGGCGAAAACACTGAAGCTTTCTTT. Protein: CASSIIGRGENTEAFF.

A few counts support this clone. V gene TRBV5-1 combines with J gene TRBJ2-5; the D gene could be TRBD1 or TRBD2 (5 bases each). The CDR3 extends over 15 amino acids. Deletions cut 3 bases from V and 2 bases from J, with 14 bases between. CDR1 is SGHRS, CDR2 YFSETQ, per germline. This CDR3 reads CASSSGTVGQETQYF. The CDR3 region has the DNA TGCGCCAGCAGCTCCGGGACGGTTGGACAAGAGACCCAGTACTTC.

The chain has TRBV11-3 and TRBJ1-1, with D unresolved. The CDR3 is made up of 16 amino acids. The germline V gene encodes CDR1 SGHNT and CDR2 YENEEA. Trimming removed 0 bases from V and 1 base from J, with 12 bases in between. CDR3 coding DNA: TGTGCCAGCAGCTTAGACGGCCGGGCAGGGAACACTGAAGCTTTCTTT. Protein sequence: CASSLDGRAGNTEAFF.

The chain joins TRBV9 to TRBJ2-7; D gene uncertain. The ends were cut back, 2 bases at V and 1 base at J, with 10 bases in the middle. Germline values: CDR1 SGDLS, CDR2 YYNGEE. The CDR3 covers 14 residues. The CDR3 reads CASSVELLSYEQYF. The CDR3 nucleotides are TGTGCCAGCAGCGTGGAGCTCCTTTCCTACGAGCAGTACTTC.

The V call is TRBV28, the J call TRBJ2-3; unclear D gene. The CDR3 runs 13 residues. V lost 6 bases, J lost 0 bases, and 7 bases lay in between. Germline loops: CDR1 MDHEN, CDR2 SYDVKM. CDR3 sequence: CASRDPSTDTQYF. CDR3 DNA sequence: TGTGCCAGCAGGGACCCTAGCACAGATACGCAGTATTTT.

This chain uses TRBV5-4 with TRBJ2-7; 7 bases are shared with TRBD1. The V segment lost 4 bases and the J segment 4 bases; nucleotides outside the gene matches: 5. Germline CDR1 is SGHNT and CDR2 is YYREEE (reference sequence). The CDR3 spans 13 residues. DNA for the CDR3: TGTGCCAGCAGCCCGGGACAGCTATACGAGCAGTACTTC. Its translation is CASSPGQLYEQYF.

The J gene is TRBJ1-1, the V gene TRBV7-2; TRBD1 aligns across 8 bases. The germline V gene has CDR1 SGHTA and CDR2 FQGNSA. The CDR3 length is 15 residues. With V trimmed by 0 bases and J by 0 bases, 0 bases remained unmatched. In DNA, the CDR3 is TGTGCCAGCAGCTTAGCGGGACAGGTGAACACTGAAGCTTTCTTT. The encoded protein is CASSLAGQVNTEAFF.

This chain joins TRBV7-2 and TRBJ1-2; unclear D gene. Germline V CDR1 and CDR2: SGHTA, FQGNSA. CDR3 length equals 12 residues. The ends were cut back, 3 bases at V and 7 bases at J, with 9 bases in the middle. CDR3 nucleotides: TGTGCCAGCAGCTTGGGGAAGGGTGGCTACACCTTC. As protein: CASSLGKGGYTF.

The rearrangement joins TRBV6-1 to TRBJ1-2; 10 bases are shared with TRBD1. V shed 6 bases, J shed 4 bases, and the junction held 5 bases outside the gene matches. The CDR3 runs to 14 residues. From germline, CDR1 is MNHNS and CDR2 SASEGT. Here the CDR3 reads CASSAGQGGYGYTF. The CDR3 DNA sequence: TGTGCCAGCAGCGCCGGACAGGGGGGCTATGGCTACACCTTC.

This chain links TRBV6-1 with TRBJ1-5; D not certain. The germline V and J ends were trimmed by 4 bases and 6 bases, with 16 bases remaining between them. The CDR3 has 15 amino acids. Germline CDR1 MNHNS, CDR2 SASEGT. CDR3 loop: CASSVSLPAGQPQHF. In nucleotides, the CDR3 is TGTGCCAGCAGTGTTTCGCTGCCGGCGGGTCAGCCCCAGCATTTT.

This clone was seen ten or more times. The chain has TRBV7-2 and TRBJ1-6, with D unclear. Deletions cut 3 bases from V and 10 bases from J, with 13 bases between. Germline V lookup: CDR1 SGHTA, CDR2 FQGNSA. The CDR3 has 14 amino acids. This chain's CDR3 is CASSFVGMGSPLHF. The CDR3 nucleotides are TGTGCCAGCAGCTTTGTAGGGATGGGATCACCCCTCCACTTT.

V usage is TRBV11-2 and J usage is TRBJ2-5; the D gene is possibly TRBD2 (7 bases). V was trimmed by 5 bases and J by 1 base, leaving 14 bases between them. CDR1 and CDR2 (germline): SGHAT, FQNNGV. CDR3 size: 15 residues. The CDR3 nucleotides read TGTGCCAGCAGCCCGGGGGCGGGGGCCCAAGAGACCCAGTACTTC. Its translation is CASSPGAGAQETQYF. Full variable domain (rest looked up from reference TRBV11-2 and TRBJ2-5): EAGVAQSPRYKIIEKRQSVAFWCNPISGHATLYWYQQILGQGPKLLIQFQNNGVVDDSQLPKDRFSAERLKGVDSTLKIQPAKLEDSAVYLCASSPGAGAQETQYFGPGTRLLVL.

The V call is TRBV6-1, the J call TRBJ1-1, with 8 bases that match TRBD1. Losses at the gene ends were 3 bases for V and 10 bases for J; bases not matched to a gene: 7. The V gene's germline CDR1 is MNHNS and CDR2 SASEGT. CDR3 length: 13 amino acids. CDR3 loop: CASSDGQGMGAFF. The CDR3, as DNA: TGTGCCAGCAGTGACGGACAGGGCATGGGAGCTTTCTTT.

The genes are TRBV19 and TRBJ2-7; 11 bases fit TRBD1. Germline trimming cut 4 bases from V and 3 bases from J; bases unmatched to any gene: 5. Germline V lookup: CDR1 LNHDA, CDR2 SQIVND (reference sequence). The CDR3 has 15 amino acids. CDR3: CASSKGGTGGYEQYF. CDR3 DNA sequence: TGTGCCAGTAGTAAAGGCGGGACAGGGGGCTACGAGCAGTACTTC.

The chain couples TRBV5-1 to TRBJ2-7; D not certain. The germline V gene has CDR1 SGHRS and CDR2 YFSETQ. The CDR3 runs 12 residues. With 4 bases removed from V and 6 bases from J, the gap between germline ends came to 11 bases. DNA of the CDR3: TGCGCCAGCAGCCCGGCGCAGGCCGAGCAGTACTTC. It specifies CASSPAQAEQYF. The complete variable domain, with remaining parts taken from reference TRBV5-1 and TRBJ2-7, reads KAGVTQTPRYLIKTRGQQVTLSCSPISGHRSVSWYQQTPGQGLQFLFEYFSETQRNKGNFPGRFSGRQFSNSRSEMNVSTLELGDSALYLCASSPAQAEQYFGPGTRLTVT.

The chain carries TRBV28 and TRBJ1-4, with a tentative D call TRBD1 (5 bases). Per the germline V gene, CDR1 is MDHEN and CDR2 is SYDVKM. The CDR3 loop spans 17 amino acids. V dropped 5 bases and J dropped 2 bases, with 18 bases sitting between them. The CDR3 DNA sequence: TGTGCCAGCAGTCGCCCCGTCCAGGGAAAGACTAATGAAAAACTGTTTTTT. Its protein is CASSRPVQGKTNEKLFF.

V gene TRBV19 combines with J gene TRBJ1-3; the D is unclear. There are 14 residues in the CDR3. CDR1 is LNHDA, CDR2 SQIVND, per germline (reference sequence). The V gene lost 3 bases and the J gene lost 0 bases, with 6 bases spanning the gap. DNA of the CDR3: TGTGCCAGTAGTATCCGGGGCTCTGGAAACACCATATATTTT. Translating it yields CASSIRGSGNTIYF.

The gene calls are TRBV19 and TRBJ1-3; D is undetermined. Germline CDR1 is LNHDA and CDR2 is SQIVND (reference sequence). Trimming took off 5 bases at V and 0 bases at J, with 8 bases between the two ends. The CDR3 length is 14 residues. CDR3 amino acids: CASSRAFSGNTIYF. The CDR3 coding sequence is TGTGCCAGTAGTCGAGCCTTCTCTGGAAACACCATATATTTT.

The V and J genes are TRBV27 and TRBJ1-6, with TRBD1 identical over 8 bases. Unmatched junction bases numbered 4, after V lost 0 bases and J lost 0 bases. The CDR3 has 18 residues. CDR1 and CDR2 from the germline V gene are MNHEY and SMNVEV (reference sequence). This CDR3 is CASSLSYRGSSYNSPLHF. Written as DNA, the CDR3 is TGTGCCAGCAGTTTATCTTACAGGGGGAGCTCCTATAATTCACCCCTCCACTTT.

The chain recombines TRBV6-1 with TRBJ2-2; a possible D gene is TRBD1 (6 bases). This CDR3 comprises 15 residues. Germline V CDR1 and CDR2: MNHNS, SASEGT. V was clipped by 7 bases and J by 0 bases, with 12 bases between them. This CDR3 reads CASTIQGPNTGELFF. The CDR3, as DNA: TGTGCCAGCACCATCCAGGGGCCGAACACCGGGGAGCTGTTTTTT.

This chain uses TRBV5-4 with TRBJ2-3; 11 nucleotides align to TRBD1. Per germline, CDR1 SGHNT and CDR2 YYREEE (reference sequence). Unmatched junction bases numbered 8, after V lost 3 bases and J lost 8 bases. There are 15 residues in the CDR3. The CDR3 loop is CASSSPGQGAGTQYF. In DNA, the CDR3 is TGTGCCAGCAGCTCACCCGGACAGGGGGCAGGTACGCAGTATTTT.

The chain recombines TRBV19 with TRBJ2-1, with 8 bases lining up with TRBD1. The ends lost 0 bases at V and 7 bases at J; junction bases unmatched: 11. The CDR3 is made up of 17 amino acids. CDR1 and CDR2 from the germline V gene are LNHDA and SQIVND (reference sequence). Here the CDR3 DNA reads TGTGCCAGTAGTATAGAGCCCGGACAGGGTTTGAGGAATGAGCAGTTCTTC. Its translation is CASSIEPGQGLRNEQFF.

The J gene is TRBJ2-1, the V gene TRBV4-1; D remains unclear. CDR3 size: 13 residues. V lost 3 bases and J 7 bases, leaving 10 bases between the germline ends. In germline, CDR1 is MGHRA, CDR2 YSYEKL. The CDR3 region is CASSHKGQNEQFF. Here the CDR3 DNA reads TGCGCCAGCAGCCACAAAGGGCAAAATGAGCAGTTCTTC.

This clone was seen a single time. This rearrangement joins TRBV5-3 to TRBJ2-7, with D possibly being TRBD2 (6 bases). Being an ORF, TRBV5-3 has a function that is uncertain. The CDR3 runs to 14 residues. V dropped 2 bases and J dropped 3 bases, with 12 bases sitting between them. The CDR3 region is CARSFNRERYEQYF. The DNA of the CDR3 is TGTGCCAGAAGCTTCAACCGGGAGCGCTACGAGCAGTACTTC.

The rearrangement uses TRBV27 and TRBJ2-7, with 14 bases aligning to TRBD2. The CDR3 is 20 residues long. V shed 4 bases and J 3 bases; nucleotides not matched to a gene: 17. Germline-derived CDR1 and CDR2 are MNHEY and SMNVEV (reference sequence). CDR3 in amino acids: CASSSNRRPGLAGVVYEQYF. The CDR3 region has the DNA TGTGCCAGCAGTTCGAACAGGCGGCCGGGACTAGCGGGGGTAGTCTACGAGCAGTACTTC.

This sequence joins TRBV7-2 and TRBJ1-1; a possible D gene is TRBD1 (6 bases). V dropped 1 base and J dropped 4 bases, with 13 bases sitting between them. CDR3 length: 15 residues. The V gene's germline CDR1 is SGHTA and CDR2 FQGNSA. CDR3 protein: CASSLGGGAGTEAFF. CDR3 coding DNA: TGTGCCAGCAGCTTAGGTGGGGGGGCGGGCACTGAAGCTTTCTTT.